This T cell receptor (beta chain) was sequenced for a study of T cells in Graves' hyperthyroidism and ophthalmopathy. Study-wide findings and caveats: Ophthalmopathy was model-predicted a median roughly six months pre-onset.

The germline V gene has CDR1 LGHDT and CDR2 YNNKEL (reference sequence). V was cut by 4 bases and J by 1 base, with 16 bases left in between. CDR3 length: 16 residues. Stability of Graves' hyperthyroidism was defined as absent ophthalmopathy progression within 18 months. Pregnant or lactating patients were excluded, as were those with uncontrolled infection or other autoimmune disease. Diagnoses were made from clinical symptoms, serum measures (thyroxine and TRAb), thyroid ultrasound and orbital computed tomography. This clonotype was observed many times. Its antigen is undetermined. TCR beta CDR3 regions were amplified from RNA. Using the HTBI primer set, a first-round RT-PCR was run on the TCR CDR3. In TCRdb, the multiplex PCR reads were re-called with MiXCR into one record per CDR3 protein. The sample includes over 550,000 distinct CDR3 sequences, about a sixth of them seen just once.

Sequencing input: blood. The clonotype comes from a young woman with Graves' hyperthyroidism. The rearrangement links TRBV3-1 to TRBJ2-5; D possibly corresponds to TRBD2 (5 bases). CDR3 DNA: TGTGCCAGCAGCCCCCAGCGAGAGGGAACCCAAGAGACCCAGTACTTC. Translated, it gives CASSPQREGTQETQYF.